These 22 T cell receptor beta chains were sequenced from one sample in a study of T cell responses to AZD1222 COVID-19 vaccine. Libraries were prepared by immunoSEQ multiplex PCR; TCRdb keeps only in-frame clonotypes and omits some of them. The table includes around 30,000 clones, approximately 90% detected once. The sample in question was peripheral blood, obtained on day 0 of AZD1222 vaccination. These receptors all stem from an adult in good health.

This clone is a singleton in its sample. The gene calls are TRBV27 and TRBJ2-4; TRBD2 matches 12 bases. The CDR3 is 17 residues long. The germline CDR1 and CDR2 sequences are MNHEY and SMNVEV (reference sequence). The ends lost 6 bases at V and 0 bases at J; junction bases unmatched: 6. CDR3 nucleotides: TGTGCCAGCAGCGGGACTAGCGGGTACGTAGCCAAAAACATTCAGTACTTC. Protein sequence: CASSGTSGYVAKNIQYF.

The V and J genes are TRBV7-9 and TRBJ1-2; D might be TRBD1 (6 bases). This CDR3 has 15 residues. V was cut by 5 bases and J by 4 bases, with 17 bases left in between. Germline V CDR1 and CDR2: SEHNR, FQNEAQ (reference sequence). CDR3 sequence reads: CASSATGGLPYGYTF. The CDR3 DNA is TGTGCCAGCAGCGCGACAGGTGGGCTTCCCTATGGCTACACCTTC.

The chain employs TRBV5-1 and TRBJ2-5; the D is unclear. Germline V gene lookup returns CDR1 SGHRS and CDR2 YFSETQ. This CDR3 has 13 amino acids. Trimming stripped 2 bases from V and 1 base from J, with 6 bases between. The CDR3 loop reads CASSLNGQETQYF. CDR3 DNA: TGCGCCAGCAGCTTAAACGGCCAAGAGACCCAGTACTTC.

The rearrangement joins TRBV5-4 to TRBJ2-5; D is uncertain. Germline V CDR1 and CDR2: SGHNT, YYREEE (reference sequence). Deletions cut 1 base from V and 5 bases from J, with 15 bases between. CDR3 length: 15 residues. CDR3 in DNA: TGTGCCAGCAGCTTGCAGGTAGAAAATGTGGAGACCCAGTACTTC. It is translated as CASSLQVENVETQYF.

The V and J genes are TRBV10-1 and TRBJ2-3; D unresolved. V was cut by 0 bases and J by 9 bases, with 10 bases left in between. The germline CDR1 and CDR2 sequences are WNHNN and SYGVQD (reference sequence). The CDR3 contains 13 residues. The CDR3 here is CASSESPSATQYF. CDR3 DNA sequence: TGCGCCAGCAGTGAGTCGCCCTCTGCCACGCAGTATTTT.

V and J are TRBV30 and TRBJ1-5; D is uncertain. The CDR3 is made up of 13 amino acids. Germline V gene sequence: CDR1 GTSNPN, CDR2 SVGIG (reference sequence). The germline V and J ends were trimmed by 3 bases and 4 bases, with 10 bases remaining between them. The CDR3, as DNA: TGTGCCTGGAGCCCGACCCATAATCAGCCCCAGCATTTT. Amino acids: CAWSPTHNQPQHF.

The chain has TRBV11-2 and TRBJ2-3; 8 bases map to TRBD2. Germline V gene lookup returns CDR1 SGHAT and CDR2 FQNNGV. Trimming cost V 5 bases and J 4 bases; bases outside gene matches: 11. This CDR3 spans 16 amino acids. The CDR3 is CASSRVLGGVPDTQYF. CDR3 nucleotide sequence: TGTGCCAGCAGCAGGGTACTCGGGGGGGTCCCAGATACGCAGTATTTT.

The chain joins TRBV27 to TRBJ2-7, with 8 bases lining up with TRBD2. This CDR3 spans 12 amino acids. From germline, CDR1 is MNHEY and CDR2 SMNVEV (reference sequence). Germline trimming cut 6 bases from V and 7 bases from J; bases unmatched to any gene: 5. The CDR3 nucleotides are TGTGCCAGCAGATCGGGGGGGGGAGAGCAGTACTTC. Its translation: CASRSGGGEQYF.

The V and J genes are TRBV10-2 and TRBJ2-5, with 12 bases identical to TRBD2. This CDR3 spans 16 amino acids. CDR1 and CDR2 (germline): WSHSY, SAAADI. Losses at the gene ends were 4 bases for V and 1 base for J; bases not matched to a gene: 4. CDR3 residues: CASSGLAGGIQETQYF. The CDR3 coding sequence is TGCGCCAGCAGTGGCCTAGCGGGGGGGATCCAAGAGACCCAGTACTTC.

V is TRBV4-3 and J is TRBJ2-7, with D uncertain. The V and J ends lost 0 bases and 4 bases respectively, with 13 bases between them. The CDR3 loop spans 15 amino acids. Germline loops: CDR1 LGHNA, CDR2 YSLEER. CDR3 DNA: TGCGCCAGCAGCCAAGAACAAGCCGGATTTTACGAGCAGTACTTC. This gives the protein CASSQEQAGFYEQYF.

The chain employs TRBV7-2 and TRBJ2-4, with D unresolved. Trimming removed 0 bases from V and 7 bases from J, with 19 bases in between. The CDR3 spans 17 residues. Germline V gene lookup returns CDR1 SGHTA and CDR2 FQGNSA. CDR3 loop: CASSLAHSANKGNIQYF. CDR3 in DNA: TGTGCCAGCAGCTTAGCGCACTCGGCTAACAAAGGGAACATTCAGTACTTC.

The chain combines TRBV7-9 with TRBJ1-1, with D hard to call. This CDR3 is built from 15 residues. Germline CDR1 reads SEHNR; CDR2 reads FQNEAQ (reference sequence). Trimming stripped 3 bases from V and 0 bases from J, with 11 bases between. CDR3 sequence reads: CASSLGGGVNTEAFF. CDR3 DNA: TGTGCCAGCAGCTTGGGAGGTGGCGTGAACACTGAAGCTTTCTTT.

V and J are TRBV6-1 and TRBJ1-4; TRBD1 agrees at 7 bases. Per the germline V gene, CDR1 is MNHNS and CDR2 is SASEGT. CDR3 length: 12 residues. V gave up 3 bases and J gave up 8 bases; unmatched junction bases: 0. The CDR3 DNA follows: TGTGCCAGCAGTGACAGGGGGGAAAAACTGTTTTTT. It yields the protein CASSDRGEKLFF.

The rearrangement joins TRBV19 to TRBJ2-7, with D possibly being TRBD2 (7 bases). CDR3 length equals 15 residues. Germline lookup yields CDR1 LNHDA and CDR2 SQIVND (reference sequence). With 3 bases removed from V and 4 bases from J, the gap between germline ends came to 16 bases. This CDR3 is CASSIGGLAAYEQYF. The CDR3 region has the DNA TGTGCCAGTAGTATCGGGGGGCTAGCGGCTTACGAGCAGTACTTC.

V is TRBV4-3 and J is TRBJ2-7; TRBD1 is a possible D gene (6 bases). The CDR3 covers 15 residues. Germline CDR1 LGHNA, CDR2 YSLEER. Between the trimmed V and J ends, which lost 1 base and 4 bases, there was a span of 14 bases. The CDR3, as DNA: TGCGCCAGCAGCCAAGTAGCAGGACAGACATACGAGCAGTACTTC. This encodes CASSQVAGQTYEQYF.

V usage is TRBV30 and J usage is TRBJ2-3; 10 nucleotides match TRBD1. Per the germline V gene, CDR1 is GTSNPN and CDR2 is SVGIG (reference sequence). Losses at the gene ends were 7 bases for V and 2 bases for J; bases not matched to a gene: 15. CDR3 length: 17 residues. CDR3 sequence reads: CASLQPGTGVSTDTQYF. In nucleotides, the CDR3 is TGTGCCTCATTACAACCGGGGACAGGGGTTTCCACAGATACGCAGTATTTT.

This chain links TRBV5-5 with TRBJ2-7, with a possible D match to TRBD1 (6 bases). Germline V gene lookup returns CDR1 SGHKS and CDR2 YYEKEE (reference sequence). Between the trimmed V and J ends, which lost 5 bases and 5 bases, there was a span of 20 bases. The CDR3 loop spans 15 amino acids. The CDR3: CASSRGQSQRHEQYF. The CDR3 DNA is TGTGCCAGCAGTCGCGGACAGTCACAGCGCCACGAGCAGTACTTC.

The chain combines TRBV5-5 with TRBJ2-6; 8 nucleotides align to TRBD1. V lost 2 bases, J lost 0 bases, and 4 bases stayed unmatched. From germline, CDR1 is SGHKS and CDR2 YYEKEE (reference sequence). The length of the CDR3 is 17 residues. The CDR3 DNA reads TGTGCCAGCAGCTTACGACAGGGGTCCTCTGGGGCCAACGTCCTGACTTTC. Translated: CASSLRQGSSGANVLTF.

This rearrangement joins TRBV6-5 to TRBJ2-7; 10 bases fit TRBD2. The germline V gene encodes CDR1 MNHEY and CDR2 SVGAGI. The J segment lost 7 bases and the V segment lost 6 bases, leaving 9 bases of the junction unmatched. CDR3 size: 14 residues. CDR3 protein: CASRPSGGGYEQYF. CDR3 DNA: TGTGCCAGCAGACCTAGCGGGGGCGGGTATGAGCAGTACTTC.

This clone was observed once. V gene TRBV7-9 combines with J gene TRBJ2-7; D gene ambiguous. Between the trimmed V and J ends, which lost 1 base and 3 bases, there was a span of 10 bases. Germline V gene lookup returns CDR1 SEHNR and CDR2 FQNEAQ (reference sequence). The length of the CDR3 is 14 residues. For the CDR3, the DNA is TGTGCCAGCAGCTTAGAGGGTTTGGGCTACGAGCAGTACTTC. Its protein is CASSLEGLGYEQYF. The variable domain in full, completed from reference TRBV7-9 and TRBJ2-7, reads DTGVSQNPRHKITKRGQNVTFRCDPISEHNRLYWYRQTLGQGPEFLTYFQNEAQLEKSRLLSDRFSAERPKGSFSTLEIQRTEQGDSAMYLCASSLEGLGYEQYFGPGTRLTVT.

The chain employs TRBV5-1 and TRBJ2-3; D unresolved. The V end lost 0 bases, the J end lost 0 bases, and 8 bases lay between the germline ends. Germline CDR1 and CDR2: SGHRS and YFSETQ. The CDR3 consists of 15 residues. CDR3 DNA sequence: TGCGCCAGCAGCTTGGATAGCACTAGCACAGATACGCAGTATTTT. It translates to CASSLDSTSTDTQYF.

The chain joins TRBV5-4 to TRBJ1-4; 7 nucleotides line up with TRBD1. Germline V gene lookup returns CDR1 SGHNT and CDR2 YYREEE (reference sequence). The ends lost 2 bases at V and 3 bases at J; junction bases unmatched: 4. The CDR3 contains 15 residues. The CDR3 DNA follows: TGTGCCAGCAGCTTTCAGGGGGGAGCTAATGAAAAACTGTTTTTT. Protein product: CASSFQGGANEKLFF. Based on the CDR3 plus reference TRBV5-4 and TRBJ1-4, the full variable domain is ETGVTQSPTHLIKTRGQQVTLRCSSQSGHNTVSWYQQALGQGPQFIFQYYREEENGRGNFPPRFSGLQFPNYSSELNVNALELDDSALYLCASSFQGGANEKLFFGSGTQLSVL.